These 17 T cell receptor beta chains originate from one sample sequenced in a study of cytomegalovirus exposure and HLA in healthy donors. PCR primers comprised 60 Vbeta and 13 Jbeta primers. This table comes from immunoSEQ multiplex PCR, and its TCRdb copy is limited to in-frame clones, with some not included. This table has about 100,000 clones, about 70% appearing once. Material for sequencing was PBMCs. These receptors all stem from a young woman in good health and CMV-seropositive.

V and J are TRBV10-3 and TRBJ2-5, with D possibly matching TRBD2 (5 bases). V was clipped by 4 bases and J by 3 bases, with 9 bases between them. The germline CDR1 and CDR2 sequences are ENHRY and SYGVKD. This CDR3 is 13 amino acids long. CDR3 coding DNA: TGTGCCATCAGTGGGACTGGGGAAGAGACCCAGTACTTC. It yields the protein CAISGTGEETQYF.

The CDR3 reads CASSVSAGAIYGYTF. The DNA of the CDR3 is TGTGCCAGCAGCGTATCGGCAGGGGCGATCTATGGCTACACCTTC. This chain links TRBV9 with TRBJ1-2; possibly TRBD1 for D (6 bases). Per the germline V gene, CDR1 is SGDLS and CDR2 is YYNGEE. This CDR3 is 15 amino acids long. Trimming pared 1 base from V and 4 bases from J, leaving 14 bases between.

The chain uses TRBV27 and TRBJ2-7; 8 bases agree with TRBD1. The CDR3 covers 15 residues. Germline CDR1 reads MNHEY; CDR2 reads SMNVEV (reference sequence). After removal of 5 bases from V and 3 bases from J, the junction contained 9 bases not matched to a gene. CDR3 region: CASSPDRDRYYEQYF. CDR3 in DNA: TGTGCCAGCAGTCCGGACCGGGACAGGTACTACGAGCAGTACTTC.

The V and J genes are TRBV7-2 and TRBJ2-2, with D possibly TRBD1 on 6 matching bases. The V end lost 2 bases, the J end lost 8 bases, and 12 bases lay between the germline ends. The CDR3 covers 14 residues. Germline assignment: CDR1 SGHTA and CDR2 FQGNSA. The CDR3 bases are TGTGCCAGCAGCTTAATGGGGGCTTGGGGGGAGCTGTTTTTT. Protein product: CASSLMGAWGELFF. The whole variable domain, remainder taken from reference TRBV7-2 and TRBJ2-2, is GAGVSQSPSNKVTEKGKDVELRCDPISGHTALYWYRQSLGQGLEFLIYFQGNSAPDKSGLPSDRFSAERTGGSVSTLTIQRTQQEDSAVYLCASSLMGAWGELFFGEGSRLTVL.

This clone came up a few times. This rearrangement joins TRBV9 to TRBJ2-1, with no clear D. The germline gives CDR1 SGDLS, CDR2 YYNGEE. Deletions cut 4 bases from V and 9 bases from J, with 11 bases between. This CDR3 has 12 amino acids. CDR3 DNA: TGTGCCAGCAGCTCGCGTACCACTGAGCAGTTCTTC. Translating it yields CASSSRTTEQFF.

This chain joins TRBV6-5 and TRBJ2-7; 8 bases are shared with TRBD1. V lost 6 bases to trimming and J lost 1 base; unmatched junction nucleotides: 8. CDR3 size: 15 residues. Germline CDR1 reads MNHEY; CDR2 reads SVGAGI. The CDR3 reads CASRRSRGQSYEQYF. CDR3 coding DNA: TGTGCCAGCAGACGTTCCAGGGGGCAGTCCTACGAGCAGTACTTC.

The chain carries TRBV6-1 and TRBJ2-6; D not certain. CDR1 is MNHNS, CDR2 SASEGT, per germline. V shed 10 bases and J shed 4 bases, with 14 bases lying between them. The CDR3 sequence is 14 residues long. The CDR3 protein is CATVEVRGANVLTF. DNA for the CDR3: TGTGCCACGGTAGAGGTGCGGGGGGCCAACGTCCTGACTTTC.

This clone was seen once. The chain links TRBV5-1 to TRBJ2-2, with a weak D call TRBD1 (5 bases). CDR1 is SGHRS and CDR2 is YFSETQ in the germline V gene. This CDR3 is 15 amino acids long. Trimming stripped 0 bases from V and 3 bases from J, with 9 bases between. The CDR3 DNA follows: TGCGCCAGCAGCTTGGGTCTAGGGGACACCGGGGAGCTGTTTTTT. Encoded protein: CASSLGLGDTGELFF.

V gene TRBV29-1 combines with J gene TRBJ2-3; 11 nucleotides match TRBD2. The CDR3 totals 14 residues. The ends lost 3 bases at V and 8 bases at J; junction bases unmatched: 7. Germline CDR1 reads SQVTM; CDR2 reads ANQGSEA. CDR3 amino acids: CSVEGLAVLGTQYF. In DNA form, the CDR3 reads TGCAGCGTTGAGGGACTAGCGGTACTGGGTACGCAGTATTTT.

The rearrangement links TRBV28 to TRBJ2-3, with 9 bases matching TRBD2. Germline loops: CDR1 MDHEN, CDR2 SYDVKM. The CDR3 contains 13 residues. With 5 bases clipped from V and 10 bases from J, the junction kept 7 bases outside the gene matches. CDR3 nucleotides: TGTGCCAGCAGTAGGGAGGAGCGGGAGGCGCAGTATTTT. Translated: CASSREEREAQYF. Full variable domain (outside the CDR3, taken from reference TRBV28 and TRBJ2-3): DVKVTQSSRYLVKRTGEKVFLECVQDMDHENMFWYRQDPGLGLRLIYFSYDVKMKEKGDIPEGYSVSREKKERFSLILESASTNQTSMYLCASSREEREAQYFGPGTRLTVL.

This chain links TRBV7-9 with TRBJ2-1; D call uncertain. Germline V gene data show CDR1 as SEHNR and CDR2 as FQNEAQ (reference sequence). The length of the CDR3 is 15 residues. Trimming removed 6 bases at V and 2 bases at J, with 14 bases between. As DNA, the CDR3 is TGTGCCAGCAGTTCCTGGTTGGGCACCTACAATGAGCAGTTCTTC. As protein: CASSSWLGTYNEQFF.

V is TRBV7-8 and J is TRBJ1-3; no reliable D call. The V gene's germline CDR1 is SGHVS and CDR2 FQNEAQ. The CDR3 has 17 amino acids. V was clipped by 6 bases and J by 1 base, with 19 bases between them. This CDR3 is CASSLTPRAMSGNTIYF. As DNA, the CDR3 is TGTGCCAGCAGTCTCACCCCTCGCGCGATGTCTGGAAACACCATATATTTT. Combining the CDR3 with reference TRBV7-8 and TRBJ1-3 gives the whole variable domain GAGVSQSPRYKVAKRGQDVALRCDPISGHVSLFWYQQALGQGPEFLTYFQNEAQLDKSGLPSDRFFAERPEGSVSTLKIQRTQQEDSAVYLCASSLTPRAMSGNTIYFGEGSWLTVV.

A remark on this clone: Germline and junction disagree at one end, which may indicate a read error. The genes are TRBV6-5 and TRBJ1-2; TRBD1 matches 7 bases. CDR3 length: 14 residues. Per germline, CDR1 MNHEY and CDR2 SVGAGI. The CDR3 spells CASRIRGPPYGYPF. The CDR3 DNA sequence: TGTGCCAGCAGGATTAGGGGGCCCCCCTACGGCTACCCCTTC.

This sequence joins TRBV5-4 and TRBJ2-7, with 7 bases matching TRBD2. Germline lookup yields CDR1 SGHNT and CDR2 YYREEE (reference sequence). This CDR3 is built from 14 residues. V lost 2 bases, J lost 5 bases, and 7 bases stayed unmatched. The CDR3 sequence is CASSFLPGGNEQYF. The CDR3 DNA follows: TGTGCCAGCAGCTTCTTACCGGGAGGTAACGAGCAGTACTTC. Using reference TRBV5-4 and TRBJ2-7 for the parts outside the CDR3, the full variable domain is ETGVTQSPTHLIKTRGQQVTLRCSSQSGHNTVSWYQQALGQGPQFIFQYYREEENGRGNFPPRFSGLQFPNYSSELNVNALELDDSALYLCASSFLPGGNEQYFGPGTRLTVT.

This chain joins TRBV5-1 and TRBJ2-1; TRBD2 agrees at 7 bases. From germline, CDR1 is SGHRS and CDR2 YFSETQ. The V segment lost 0 bases and the J segment 3 bases; nucleotides outside the gene matches: 18. This CDR3 spans 20 amino acids. CDR3 loop: CASSLERPGRLLQIYNEQFF. In DNA, the CDR3 is TGCGCCAGCAGCTTGGAACGGCCCGGGAGGCTACTACAAATCTACAATGAGCAGTTCTTC.

About this clone itself: The same CDR3 arises from other DNA sequences in this sample as well. J is TRBJ1-5 and V is TRBV7-2; D is ambiguous. The CDR3 totals 13 residues. The germline V gene encodes CDR1 SGHTA and CDR2 FQGNSA. The germline V and J ends were trimmed by 3 bases and 4 bases, with 7 bases remaining between them. CDR3 protein: CASSLAPNQPQHF. The CDR3, as DNA: TGTGCCAGCAGCTTGGCCCCTAATCAGCCCCAGCATTTT.

The chain links TRBV28 to TRBJ2-1; no reliable D call. The germline V gene has CDR1 MDHEN and CDR2 SYDVKM. The CDR3 runs 14 residues. V was trimmed by 3 bases and J by 5 bases, leaving 11 bases between them. CDR3 protein: CASSLVVQDNEQFF. The CDR3 region has the DNA TGTGCCAGCAGTTTGGTGGTTCAGGACAATGAGCAGTTCTTC.